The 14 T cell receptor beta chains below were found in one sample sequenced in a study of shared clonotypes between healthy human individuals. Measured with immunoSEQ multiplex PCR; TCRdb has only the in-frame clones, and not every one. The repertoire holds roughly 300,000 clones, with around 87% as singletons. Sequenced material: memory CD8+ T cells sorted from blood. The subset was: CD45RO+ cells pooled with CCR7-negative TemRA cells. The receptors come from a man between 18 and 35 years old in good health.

The CDR3 region is CASSVRTGGWDEQFF. In DNA form, the CDR3 reads TGTGCCAGCAGTGTTCGGACAGGGGGATGGGATGAGCAGTTCTTC. The V gene is TRBV27, the J gene TRBJ2-1; TRBD1 aligns across 10 bases. Germline lookup yields CDR1 MNHEY and CDR2 SMNVEV (reference sequence). J lost 8 bases, V lost 5 bases, and 9 bases had no gene match. The CDR3 runs 15 residues.

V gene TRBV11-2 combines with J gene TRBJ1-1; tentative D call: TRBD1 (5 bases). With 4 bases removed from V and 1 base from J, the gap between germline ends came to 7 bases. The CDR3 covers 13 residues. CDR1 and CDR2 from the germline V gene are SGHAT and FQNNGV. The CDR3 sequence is CASSWDGNTEAFF. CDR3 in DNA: TGTGCCAGCAGCTGGGACGGGAACACTGAAGCTTTCTTT.

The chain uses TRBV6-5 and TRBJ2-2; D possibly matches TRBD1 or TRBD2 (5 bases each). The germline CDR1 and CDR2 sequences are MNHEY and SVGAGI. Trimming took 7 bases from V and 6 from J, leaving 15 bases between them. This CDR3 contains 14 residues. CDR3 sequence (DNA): TGTGCCAGCACCTCTGGGGCGGAGGCCGGGGAGCTGTTTTTT. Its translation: CASTSGAEAGELFF.

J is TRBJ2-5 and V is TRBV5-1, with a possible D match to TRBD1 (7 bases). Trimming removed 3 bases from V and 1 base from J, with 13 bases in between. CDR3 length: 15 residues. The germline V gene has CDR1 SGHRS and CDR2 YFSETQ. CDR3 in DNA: TGCGCCAGCAGCTCGGACAGGAGGGTCCAAGAGACCCAGTACTTC. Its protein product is CASSSDRRVQETQYF.

The CDR3 is CASSITGRAGNSPLHF. The DNA of the CDR3 is TGTGCCAGCAGCATTACAGGGAGGGCCGGGAATTCACCCCTCCACTTT. The chain uses TRBV7-9 and TRBJ1-6; TRBD1 is a possible D gene (6 bases). This CDR3 spans 16 amino acids. V was cut by 5 bases and J by 7 bases, with 18 bases left in between. CDR1 is SEHNR, CDR2 FQNEAQ, per germline (reference sequence).

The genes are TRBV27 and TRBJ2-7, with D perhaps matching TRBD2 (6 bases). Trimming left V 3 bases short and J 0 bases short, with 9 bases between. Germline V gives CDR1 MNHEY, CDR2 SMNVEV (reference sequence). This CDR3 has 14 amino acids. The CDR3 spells CASSFRGNSYEQYF. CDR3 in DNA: TGTGCCAGCAGTTTCCGGGGGAACTCCTACGAGCAGTACTTC.

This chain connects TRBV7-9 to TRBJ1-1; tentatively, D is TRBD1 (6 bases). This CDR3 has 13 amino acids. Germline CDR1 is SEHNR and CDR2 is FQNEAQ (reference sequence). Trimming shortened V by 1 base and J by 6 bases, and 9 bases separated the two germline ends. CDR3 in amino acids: CASSLDNRAEAFF. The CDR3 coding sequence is TGTGCCAGCAGCTTAGACAACAGGGCTGAAGCTTTCTTT. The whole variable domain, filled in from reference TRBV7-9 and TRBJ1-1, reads DTGVSQNPRHKITKRGQNVTFRCDPISEHNRLYWYRQTLGQGPEFLTYFQNEAQLEKSRLLSDRFSAERPKGSFSTLEIQRTEQGDSAMYLCASSLDNRAEAFFGQGTRLTVV.

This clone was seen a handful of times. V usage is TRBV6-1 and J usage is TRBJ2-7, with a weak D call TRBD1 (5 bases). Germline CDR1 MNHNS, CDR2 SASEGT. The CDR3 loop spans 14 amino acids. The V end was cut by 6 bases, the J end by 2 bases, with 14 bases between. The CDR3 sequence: CASSPTANPYEQYF. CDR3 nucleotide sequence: TGTGCCAGCAGCCCGACAGCAAACCCCTACGAGCAGTACTTC.

The CDR3 is CASSLGGIYNEQFF. CDR3 nucleotides: TGTGCCAGCAGCTTAGGAGGAATCTACAATGAGCAGTTCTTC. V and J are TRBV11-2 and TRBJ2-1; D is unresolved. The V gene lost 1 base and the J gene lost 3 bases, with 7 bases spanning the gap. In germline, CDR1 is SGHAT, CDR2 FQNNGV. This CDR3 is 14 amino acids long.

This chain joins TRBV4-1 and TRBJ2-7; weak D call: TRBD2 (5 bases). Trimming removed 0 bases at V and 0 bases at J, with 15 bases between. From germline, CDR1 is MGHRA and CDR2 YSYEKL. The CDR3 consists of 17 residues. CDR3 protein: CASSQETLANPSYEQYF. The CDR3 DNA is TGCGCCAGCAGCCAAGAGACCCTAGCTAACCCCTCCTACGAGCAGTACTTC.

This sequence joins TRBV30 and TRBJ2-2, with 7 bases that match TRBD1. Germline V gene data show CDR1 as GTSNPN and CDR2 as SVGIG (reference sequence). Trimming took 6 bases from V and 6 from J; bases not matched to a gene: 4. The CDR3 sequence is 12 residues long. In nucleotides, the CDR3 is TGTGCCTGCCGCGACAGGGCCGGGGAGCTGTTTTTT. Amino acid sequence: CACRDRAGELFF.

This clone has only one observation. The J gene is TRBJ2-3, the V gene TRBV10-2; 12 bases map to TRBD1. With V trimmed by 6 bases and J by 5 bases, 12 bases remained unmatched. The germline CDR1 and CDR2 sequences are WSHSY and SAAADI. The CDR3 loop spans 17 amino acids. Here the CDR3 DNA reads TGCGCCAGCAGCTTAACACCGGGACAGGGGGCAGGAGATACGCAGTATTTT. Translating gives CASSLTPGQGAGDTQYF.

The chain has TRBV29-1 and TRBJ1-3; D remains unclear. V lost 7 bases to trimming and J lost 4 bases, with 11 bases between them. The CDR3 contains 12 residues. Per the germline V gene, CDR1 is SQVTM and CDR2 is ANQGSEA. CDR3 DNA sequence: TGCAGCGCGGCTAACGCCGGAAACACCATATATTTT. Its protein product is CSAANAGNTIYF.

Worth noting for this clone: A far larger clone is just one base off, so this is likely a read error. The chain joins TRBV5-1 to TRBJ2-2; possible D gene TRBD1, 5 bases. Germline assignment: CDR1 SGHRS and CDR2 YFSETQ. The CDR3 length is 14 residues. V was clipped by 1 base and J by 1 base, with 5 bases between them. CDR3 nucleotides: TGCGCCAGCAGCTTGCAGGGGAACACCGGGGAGCTGTTTTTT. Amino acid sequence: CASSLQGNTGELFF.